A single sample gave rise to the 10 T cell receptor beta chains below, sequenced in a study of T cell changes during pregnancy in multiple sclerosis. Sequenced by immunoSEQ multiplex PCR; TCRdb stores in-frame clones only, minus some. The sample holds tens of thousands of clones, over 80% seen once. This sample comprised peripheral blood, obtained in the third trimester of pregnancy. Source of these receptors: a female donor in good health, enrolled as a control in a pregnancy study.

This chain uses TRBV4-1 with TRBJ2-7, with a possible D match to TRBD1 (6 bases). There are 15 residues in the CDR3. V dropped 1 base and J dropped 3 bases, with 13 bases sitting between them. CDR1 is MGHRA and CDR2 is YSYEKL in the germline V gene. For the CDR3, the DNA is TGCGCCAGCAGCCAAGTGAAAGGGGGTCGCTACGAGCAGTACTTC. Its translation: CASSQVKGGRYEQYF.

J is TRBJ2-2 and V is TRBV19; maybe TRBD2 (5 bases). V lost 6 bases and J lost 4, with 21 bases in between. Germline CDR1 and CDR2: LNHDA and SQIVND (reference sequence). The CDR3 has 17 amino acids. CDR3 sequence reads: CASSLPADLTSTGELFF. DNA for the CDR3: TGTGCCAGTAGCCTCCCCGCGGACTTAACTTCCACCGGGGAGCTGTTTTTT.

The chain employs TRBV27 and TRBJ2-6; TRBD1 agrees at 8 bases. This CDR3 contains 17 residues. The germline V gene has CDR1 MNHEY and CDR2 SMNVEV (reference sequence). Trimming took 0 bases from V and 2 from J; bases not matched to a gene: 3. CDR3 amino acids: CASSLSSTGAGANVLTF. In nucleotides, the CDR3 is TGTGCCAGCAGTTTATCCTCGACAGGGGCTGGGGCCAACGTCCTGACTTTC.

V gene TRBV30 combines with J gene TRBJ1-2; D is undetermined. Trimming removed 4 bases at V and 4 bases at J, with 10 bases between. The CDR3 is 12 residues long. The germline gives CDR1 GTSNPN, CDR2 SVGIG (reference sequence). The chain's CDR3 is CAWTPGGYGYTF. Written as DNA, the CDR3 is TGTGCCTGGACTCCGGGTGGCTATGGCTACACCTTC.

The CDR3 DNA reads as TGCGCCAGCAGTCTCCTCAAGGCGGGGGAGCAGTTCTTC. It codes for CASSLLKAGEQFF. The chain employs TRBV23-1 and TRBJ2-1, with D maybe TRBD2 (6 bases). Being an ORF, TRBV23-1 has a function that is uncertain. The CDR3 totals 13 residues. V was cut by 4 bases and J by 10 bases, with 14 bases left in between.

The genes are TRBV9 and TRBJ2-2, with D unresolved. The ends were cut back, 2 bases at V and 4 bases at J, with 15 bases in the middle. Per germline, CDR1 SGDLS and CDR2 YYNGEE. The CDR3 length is 16 residues. The CDR3 spells CASSVSPLLSTGELFF. CDR3 coding DNA: TGTGCCAGCAGCGTGTCACCCCTCCTCAGCACCGGGGAGCTGTTTTTT. The whole variable domain, filled in from reference TRBV9 and TRBJ2-2, reads DSGVTQTPKHLITATGQRVTLRCSPRSGDLSVYWYQQSLDQGLQFLIQYYNGEERAKGNILERFSAQQFPDLHSELNLSSLELGDSALYFCASSVSPLLSTGELFFGEGSRLTVL.

This sequence joins TRBV4-1 and TRBJ1-2; 8 nucleotides agree with TRBD1. With V trimmed by 4 bases and J by 4 bases, 8 bases remained unmatched. This CDR3 region has 15 residues. Germline V gene sequence: CDR1 MGHRA, CDR2 YSYEKL. The CDR3 nucleotides are TGCGCCAGCAGCCGAGACAGGGGAGTAAGCTATGGCTACACCTTC. Residues: CASSRDRGVSYGYTF.

This chain links TRBV18 with TRBJ2-2; D may be TRBD2 (6 bases). Germline loops: CDR1 KGHSH, CDR2 LQKENI. The length of the CDR3 is 15 residues. Trimming left V 3 bases short and J 5 bases short, with 13 bases between. DNA of the CDR3: TGTGCCAGCTCACCTCCGGGAGTATGGACCGGGGAGCTGTTTTTT. It encodes CASSPPGVWTGELFF. The full variable domain, rest sourced from reference TRBV18 and TRBJ2-2, is NAGVMQNPRHLVRRRGQEARLRCSPMKGHSHVYWYRQLPEEGLKFMVYLQKENIIDESGMPKERFSAEFPKEGPSILRIQQVVRGDSAAYFCASSPPGVWTGELFFGEGSRLTVL.

The chain employs TRBV2 and TRBJ2-5; D may be TRBD2 (5 bases). The CDR3 is 13 amino acids. Per the germline V gene, CDR1 is SNHLY and CDR2 is FYNNEI. V gave up 3 bases and J gave up 11 bases, with 16 bases separating them. The CDR3 DNA reads as TGTGCCAGCAGTGACCAATTACCGGGGTCTCAGTACTTC. This sequence encodes CASSDQLPGSQYF. Full variable domain (remainder filled in from reference TRBV2 and TRBJ2-5): EPEVTQTPSHQVTQMGQEVILRCVPISNHLYFYWYRQILGQKVEFLVSFYNNEISEKSEIFDDQFSVERPDGSNFTLKIRSTKLEDSAMYFCASSDQLPGSQYFGPGTRLLVL.

V is TRBV5-5 and J is TRBJ2-2; 14 bases line up with TRBD2. Germline V gene sequence: CDR1 SGHKS, CDR2 YYEKEE (reference sequence). V lost 5 bases, J lost 9 bases, and 21 bases stayed unmatched. This CDR3 is 20 amino acids long. CDR3 protein: CASRPIGTEGLAGGARELFF. The CDR3 nucleotides read TGTGCCAGCAGGCCGATCGGGACAGAAGGACTAGCGGGAGGTGCCAGGGAGCTGTTTTTT.